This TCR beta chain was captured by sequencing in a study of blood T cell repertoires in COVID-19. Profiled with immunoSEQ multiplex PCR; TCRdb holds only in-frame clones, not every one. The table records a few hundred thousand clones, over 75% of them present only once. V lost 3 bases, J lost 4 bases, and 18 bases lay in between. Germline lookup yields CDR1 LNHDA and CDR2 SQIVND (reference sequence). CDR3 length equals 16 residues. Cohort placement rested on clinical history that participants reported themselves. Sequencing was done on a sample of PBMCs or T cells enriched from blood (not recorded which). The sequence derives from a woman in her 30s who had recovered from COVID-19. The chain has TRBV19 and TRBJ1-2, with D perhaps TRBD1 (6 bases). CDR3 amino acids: CASSMRTPRGTYGYTF. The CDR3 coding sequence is TGTGCCAGTAGTATGAGGACACCAAGGGGGACCTATGGCTACACCTTC.